The T cell receptor beta chain under discussion was sequenced for a study of shared clonotypes between healthy human individuals. CDR1 is SGHAT, CDR2 FQNNGV, per germline. The V end was cut by 1 base, the J end by 0 bases, with 10 bases between. The CDR3 totals 15 residues. Replicate PCRs from sorted subsets contained around 200 ng DNA, which is 29,000 or so T cell genomes. The method was immunoSEQ multiplex PCR; TCRdb's version includes in-frame clones alone and lacks a portion of them. Of approximately 350,000 clones detected, around 96% appear once; the ten largest clones hold about 0.34%. The rearrangement uses TRBV11-2 and TRBJ2-7; weak D call: TRBD2 (6 bases). The receptor was isolated from a man younger than 45 in good health. Sequenced: memory CD8+ T cells sorted from blood. As to subset: CD45RO+ cells pooled with CCR7-negative TemRA cells. The CDR3 DNA reads TGTGCCAGCAGCTTAGGCTACGGGAGCTCCTACGAGCAGTACTTC. Its translation is CASSLGYGSSYEQYF. Full variable domain (outside the CDR3, taken from reference TRBV11-2 and TRBJ2-7): EAGVAQSPRYKIIEKRQSVAFWCNPISGHATLYWYQQILGQGPKLLIQFQNNGVVDDSQLPKDRFSAERLKGVDSTLKIQPAKLEDSAVYLCASSLGYGSSYEQYFGPGTRLTVT.